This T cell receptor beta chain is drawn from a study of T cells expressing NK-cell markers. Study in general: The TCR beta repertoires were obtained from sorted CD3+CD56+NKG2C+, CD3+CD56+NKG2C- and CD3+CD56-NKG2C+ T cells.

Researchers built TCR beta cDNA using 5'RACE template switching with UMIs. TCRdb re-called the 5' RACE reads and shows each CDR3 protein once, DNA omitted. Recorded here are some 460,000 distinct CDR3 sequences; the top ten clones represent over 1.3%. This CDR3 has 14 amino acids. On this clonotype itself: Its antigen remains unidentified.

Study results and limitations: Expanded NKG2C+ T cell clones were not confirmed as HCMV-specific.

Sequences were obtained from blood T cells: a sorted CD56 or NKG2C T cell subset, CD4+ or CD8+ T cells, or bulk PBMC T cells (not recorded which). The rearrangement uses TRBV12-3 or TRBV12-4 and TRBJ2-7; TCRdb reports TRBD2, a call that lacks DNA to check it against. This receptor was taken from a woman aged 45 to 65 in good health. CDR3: CASTLSSGVYEQYF.